This T cell receptor beta chain was sequenced for a study of cytomegalovirus exposure and HLA in healthy donors. Overall study context: About 80 million unique TCRs from HLA-typed donors were held in an early data release. Notes on the study in general: HLA allele associations emerged for roughly 16,000 TCR beta sequences in a later analysis, at 0.05 false discovery rate. Researchers reported in a later analysis that common viral pathogens appeared linked to several top clusters. Accurate predictions that matched the HLA-A and HLA-B alleles of most subjects were reportedly made from TCR beta sequences.

The PCR had 60 Vbeta and 13 Jbeta primers. Sequencing was performed with immunoSEQ multiplex PCR; in TCRdb, only in-frame clones are kept and a portion is missing. The data hold around 300,000 clones, with approximately 85% observed a single time. As to this clone: Its antigen is unidentified.

Sequenced input: PBMCs. The clonotype originates from a woman aged 40 to 50 in good health and CMV-seropositive.

The CDR3 bases are TGCGCCAGCAGCCAAGATAGCGACAACACTGAAGCTTTCTTT. It encodes CASSQDSDNTEAFF. This sequence joins TRBV4-3 and TRBJ1-1; D is ambiguous. Germline assignment: CDR1 LGHNA and CDR2 YSLEER. The germline V and J ends were trimmed by 0 bases and 2 bases, with 7 bases remaining between them. The CDR3 totals 14 residues.